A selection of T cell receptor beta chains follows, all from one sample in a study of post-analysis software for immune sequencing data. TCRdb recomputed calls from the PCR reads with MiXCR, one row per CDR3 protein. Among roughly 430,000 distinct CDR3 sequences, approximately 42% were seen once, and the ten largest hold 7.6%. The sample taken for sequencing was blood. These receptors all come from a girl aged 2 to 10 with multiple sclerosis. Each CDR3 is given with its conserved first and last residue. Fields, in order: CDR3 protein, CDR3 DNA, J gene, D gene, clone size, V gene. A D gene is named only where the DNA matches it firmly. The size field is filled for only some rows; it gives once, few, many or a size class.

CDR3 protein: CASSVGGQNPYGYTF
CDR3 DNA: TGTGCCAGCAGCGTAGGGGGACAGAACCCCTATGGCTACACCTTC
J gene: TRBJ1-2
D gene: TRBD1
clone size: few
V gene: TRBV9

CDR3 protein: CASSFFFRRPNGYTF
CDR3 DNA: TGTGCCAGCAGCTTTTTCTTTCGCAGGCCCAATGGCTACACCTTC
J gene: TRBJ1-2
D gene: NA
clone size: few
V gene: TRBV7-3

CDR3 protein: CASSSRKQGDTDTQYF
CDR3 DNA: TGTGCCAGCAGTTCCCGTAAACAGGGGGACACAGATACGCAGTATTTT
J gene: TRBJ2-3
D gene: TRBD1
clone size: NA
V gene: TRBV27

CDR3 protein: CASSPTGLADCEQYF
CDR3 DNA: TGTGCCAGCAGCCCGACGGGACTAGCGGATTGCGAGCAGTACTTC
J gene: TRBJ2-7
D gene: TRBD2
clone size: NA
V gene: TRBV14

CDR3 protein: CASSVVGLAGGPPDTQYF
CDR3 DNA: TGTGCCAGCAGCGTAGTAGGCCTAGCGGGAGGCCCCCCAGATACGCAGTATTTT
J gene: TRBJ2-3
D gene: TRBD2
clone size: NA
V gene: TRBV9

CDR3 protein: CASSYRDRGLYEQYF
CDR3 DNA: TGTGCCAGCAGTTACCGAGACAGGGGGCTGTACGAGCAGTACTTC
J gene: TRBJ2-7
D gene: TRBD1
clone size: NA
V gene: TRBV6-5

CDR3 protein: CASSGAAYNEQFF
CDR3 DNA: TGCGCCAGCAGTGGGGCGGCCTACAATGAGCAGTTCTTC
J gene: TRBJ2-1
D gene: NA
clone size: NA
V gene: TRBV10-2

CDR3 protein: CSVAAGSSNYGYTF
CDR3 DNA: TGCAGCGTTGCGGCGGGCTCATCTAACTATGGCTACACCTTC
J gene: TRBJ1-2
D gene: NA
clone size: NA
V gene: TRBV29-1

CDR3 protein: CASSLVEAYEQYF
CDR3 DNA: TGTGCCAGCAGCTTAGTCGAGGCCTACGAGCAGTACTTC
J gene: TRBJ2-7
D gene: NA
clone size: NA
V gene: TRBV7-2

CDR3 protein: CASSPSRDSRSYEQYF
CDR3 DNA: TGCGCCAGCAGCCCCTCCCGGGACAGTAGATCCTACGAGCAGTACTTC
J gene: TRBJ2-7
D gene: TRBD1
clone size: many
V gene: TRBV4-3

CDR3 protein: CASSSQGRGDYTEAFF
CDR3 DNA: TGTGCCAGCAGTTCCCAGGGCAGGGGGGATTATACTGAAGCTTTCTTT
J gene: TRBJ1-1
D gene: TRBD1
clone size: NA
V gene: TRBV12-3/TRBV12-4

CDR3 protein: CASSFWGSYNEQFF
CDR3 DNA: TGTGCCAGCAGTTTTTGGGGCTCCTACAATGAGCAGTTCTTC
J gene: TRBJ2-1
D gene: NA
clone size: NA
V gene: TRBV12-3/TRBV12-4

CDR3 protein: CSAGEGAGSYEQYF
CDR3 DNA: TGCAGCGCCGGAGAGGGGGCGGGCTCCTACGAGCAGTACTTC
J gene: TRBJ2-7
D gene: TRBD1
clone size: few
V gene: TRBV29-1